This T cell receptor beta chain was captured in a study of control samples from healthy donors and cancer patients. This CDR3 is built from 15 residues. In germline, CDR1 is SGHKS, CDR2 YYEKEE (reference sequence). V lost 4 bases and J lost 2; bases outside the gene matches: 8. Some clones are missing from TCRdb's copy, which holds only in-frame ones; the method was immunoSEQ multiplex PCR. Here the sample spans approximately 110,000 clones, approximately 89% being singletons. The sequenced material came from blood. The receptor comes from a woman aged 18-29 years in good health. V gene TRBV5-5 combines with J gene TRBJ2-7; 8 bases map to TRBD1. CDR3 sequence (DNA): TGTGCCAGCAGCCCTGACAGGGGTTCCACCTACGAGCAGTACTTC. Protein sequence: CASSPDRGSTYEQYF.